This is a list of T cell receptor beta chains from one sample in a study of blood T cell repertoires in COVID-19. The method was immunoSEQ multiplex PCR; TCRdb's version includes in-frame clones alone and lacks a portion of them. This table holds under 150,000 clones, about nine tenths found once. The source material was peripheral blood. These receptors came from a human donor in a cohort sampled during active COVID-19. Each CDR3 is given with its conserved first and last residue. Fields, in order: CDR3 length, V gene, J gene, CDR3 protein.

>15|TRBV14|TRBJ2-1
CASSQASGGYNEQFF
>14|TRBV7-2|TRBJ1-1
CASSWTGFDTEAFF
>14|TRBV3-1/TRBV3-2|TRBJ1-2
CASSLGTGDDGYTF
>19|TRBV4-2|TRBJ2-6
CASSQERAAKSSGANVLTF
>17|TRBV4-1|TRBJ2-5
CASSQDRTLAVQETQYF
>13|TRBV12-3/TRBV12-4|TRBJ2-1
CASSFLVTNEQFF
>12|TRBV19|TRBJ1-2
CASSIDRGGYTF
>15|TRBV11-3|TRBJ2-7
CASSVGPTGIYEQYF
>17|TRBV7-2|TRBJ1-5
CASSPTTVAGSNQPQHF
>15|TRBV4-2|TRBJ2-3
CASSQVLGAADTQYF
>11|TRBV24-1|TRBJ2-2
CATSYTGELFF
>14|TRBV15|TRBJ2-7
CATSSGLASYEQYF
>15|TRBV28|TRBJ1-2
CASSRPGRGGYGYTF
>15|TRBV7-3|TRBJ2-2
CASSSGQTNTGELFF
>14|TRBV18|TRBJ1-1
CASSPRGWDTEAFF
>15|TRBV5-1|TRBJ2-7
CASSRLAGMAYEQYF
>17|TRBV19|TRBJ2-1
CASSPFFRTSGYNEQFF
>15|TRBV7-8|TRBJ2-5
CASSLDSLARETQYF
>16|TRBV19|TRBJ2-3
CASSTRGGSRSDTQYF
>15|TRBV7-2|TRBJ1-5
CASSRGLRSNQPQHF
>16|TRBV6-2/TRBV6-3|TRBJ2-5
CASSPGVAGAQETQYF
>18|TRBV28|TRBJ2-2
CASSTPSRRPLNTGELFF
>14|TRBV30|TRBJ2-1
CAWSVRGSGSGKFF
>15|TRBV7-9|TRBJ2-6
CASSLYSSGANVLTF
>13|TRBV6-5|TRBJ1-2
CASRSDVGYGYTF
>17|TRBV7-9|TRBJ2-7
CASSSTSGGDNYYEQYF
>15|TRBV4-1|TRBJ1-5
CASSQDLGHPQPQHF
>15|TRBV5-1|TRBJ2-3
CASSAGVLSTDTQYF
>18|TRBV5-8|TRBJ1-6
CASSLRSAGGQDNSPLHF
>15|TRBV2|TRBJ2-1
CASSERGSSYNEQFF
>15|TRBV19|TRBJ1-1
CASSIGGRMNTEAFF
>15|TRBV28|TRBJ2-7
CASKGTSGREYEQYF
>13|TRBV19|TRBJ1-2
CASRPSLAYGYTF
>14|TRBV5-4|TRBJ2-5
CASSQKWERGTQYF
>16|TRBV4-1|TRBJ2-6
CASSVRGGSGANVLTF
>17|TRBV28|TRBJ1-1
CASNKGVAGSLNTEAFF
>14|TRBV18|TRBJ2-2
CASSTSGATGELFF
>12|TRBV5-3|TRBJ2-7
CARSPGGYEQYF
>14|TRBV9|TRBJ2-1
CASSVGRAYNEQFF
>15|TRBV13|TRBJ2-5
CASSLVRGSGETQYF
>14|TRBV4-3|TRBJ2-1
CASSRQGSGGEQFF
>15|TRBV5-1|TRBJ2-1
CASSLGTGSYNEQFF
>13|TRBV2|TRBJ2-2
CASRGQGFGELFF
>14|TRBV3-1/TRBV3-2|TRBJ2-3
CASSHKGSRDTQYF
>15|TRBV4-3|TRBJ2-7
CASSQAIRGWNEQYF
>15|TRBV7-2|TRBJ1-2
CASSLRLSSNYGYTF